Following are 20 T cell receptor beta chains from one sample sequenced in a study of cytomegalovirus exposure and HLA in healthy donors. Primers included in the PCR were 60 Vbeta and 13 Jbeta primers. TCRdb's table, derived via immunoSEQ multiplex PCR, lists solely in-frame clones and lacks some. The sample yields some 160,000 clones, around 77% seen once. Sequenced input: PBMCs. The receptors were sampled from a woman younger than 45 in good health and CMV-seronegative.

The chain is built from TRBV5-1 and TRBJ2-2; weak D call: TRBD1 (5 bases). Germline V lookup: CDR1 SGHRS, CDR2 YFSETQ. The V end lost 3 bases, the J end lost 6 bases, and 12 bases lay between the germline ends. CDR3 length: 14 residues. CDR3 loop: CASSWQTVPGELFF. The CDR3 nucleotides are TGCGCCAGCAGCTGGCAGACAGTCCCCGGGGAGCTGTTTTTT.

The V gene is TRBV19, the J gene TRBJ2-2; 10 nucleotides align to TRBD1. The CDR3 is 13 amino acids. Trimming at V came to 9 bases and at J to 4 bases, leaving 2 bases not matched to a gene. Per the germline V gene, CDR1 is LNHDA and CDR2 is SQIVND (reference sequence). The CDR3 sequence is CASRTGGTGELFF. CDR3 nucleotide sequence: TGTGCCAGCCGGACAGGGGGCACCGGGGAGCTGTTTTTT.

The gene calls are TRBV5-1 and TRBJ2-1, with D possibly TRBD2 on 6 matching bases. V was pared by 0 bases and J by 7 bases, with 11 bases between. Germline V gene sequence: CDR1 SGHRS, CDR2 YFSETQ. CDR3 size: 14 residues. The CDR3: CASSLAGGGNEQFF. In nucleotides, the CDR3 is TGCGCCAGCAGCTTGGCTGGGGGAGGAAATGAGCAGTTCTTC. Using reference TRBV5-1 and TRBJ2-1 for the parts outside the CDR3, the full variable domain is KAGVTQTPRYLIKTRGQQVTLSCSPISGHRSVSWYQQTPGQGLQFLFEYFSETQRNKGNFPGRFSGRQFSNSRSEMNVSTLELGDSALYLCASSLAGGGNEQFFGPGTRLTVL.

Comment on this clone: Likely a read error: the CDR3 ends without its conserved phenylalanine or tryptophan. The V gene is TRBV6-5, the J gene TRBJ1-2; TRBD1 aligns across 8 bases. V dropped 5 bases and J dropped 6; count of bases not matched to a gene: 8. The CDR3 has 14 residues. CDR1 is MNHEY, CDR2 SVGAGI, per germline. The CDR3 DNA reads TGTGCCAGCAGTACACAGGGGGGGAAACATGGCTACACCCTC. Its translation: CASSTQGGKHGYTL.

The CDR3 sequence: CASSPMTGVDTEAFF. The CDR3 DNA sequence: TGTGCCAGCAGCCCGATGACAGGGGTCGACACTGAAGCTTTCTTT. The chain links TRBV25-1 to TRBJ1-1, with 8 bases matching TRBD1. From germline, CDR1 is MGHDK and CDR2 SYGVNS. The CDR3 covers 15 residues. Trimming removed 6 bases from V and 3 bases from J; junction bases left unmatched: 9.

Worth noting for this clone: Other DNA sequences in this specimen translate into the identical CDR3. CDR3: CASSESGYGYTF. Here the CDR3 DNA reads TGTGCCAGCAGTGAATCAGGGTATGGCTACACCTTC. The genes are TRBV2 and TRBJ1-2, with TRBD1 as a possible D gene (5 bases). This CDR3 has 12 amino acids. The V gene's germline CDR1 is SNHLY and CDR2 FYNNEI. Trimming took 2 bases from V and 5 from J, leaving 6 bases between them.

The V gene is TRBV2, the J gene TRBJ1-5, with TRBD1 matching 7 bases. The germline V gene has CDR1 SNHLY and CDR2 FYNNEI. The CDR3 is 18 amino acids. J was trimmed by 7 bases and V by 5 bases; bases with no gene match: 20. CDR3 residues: CASSRAAGGSISHQPQHF. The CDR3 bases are TGTGCCAGCAGTAGGGCCGCAGGGGGTTCCATTAGTCACCAGCCCCAGCATTTT. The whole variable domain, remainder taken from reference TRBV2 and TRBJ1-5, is EPEVTQTPSHQVTQMGQEVILRCVPISNHLYFYWYRQILGQKVEFLVSFYNNEISEKSEIFDDQFSVERPDGSNFTLKIRSTKLEDSAMYFCASSRAAGGSISHQPQHFGDGTRLSIL.

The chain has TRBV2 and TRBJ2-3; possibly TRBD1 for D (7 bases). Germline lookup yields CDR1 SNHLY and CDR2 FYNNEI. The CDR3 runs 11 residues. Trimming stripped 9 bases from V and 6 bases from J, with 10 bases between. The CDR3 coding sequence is TGTGCCAGGGAGGGGGCGGATACGCAGTATTTT. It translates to CAREGADTQYF.

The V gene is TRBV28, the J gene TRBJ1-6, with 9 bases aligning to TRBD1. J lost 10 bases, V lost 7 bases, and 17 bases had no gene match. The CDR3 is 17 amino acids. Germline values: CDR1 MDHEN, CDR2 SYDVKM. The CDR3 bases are TGTGCCAGCAAGAAGGGCCAAGGGGGGACAGGGTCATCACCCCTCCACTTT. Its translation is CASKKGQGGTGSSPLHF.

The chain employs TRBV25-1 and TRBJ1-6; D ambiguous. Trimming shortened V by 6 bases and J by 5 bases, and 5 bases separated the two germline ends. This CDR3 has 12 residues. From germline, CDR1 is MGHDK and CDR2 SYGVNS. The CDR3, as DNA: TGTGCCAGCAGCAAAAATAATTCACCCCTCCACTTT. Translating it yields CASSKNNSPLHF. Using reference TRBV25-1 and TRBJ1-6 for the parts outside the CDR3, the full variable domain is EADIYQTPRYLVIGTGKKITLECSQTMGHDKMYWYQQDPGMELHLIHYSYGVNSTEKGDLSSESTVSRIRTEHFPLTLESARPSHTSQYLCASSKNNSPLHFGNGTRLTVT.

The CDR3 DNA is TGTGCCAGCAGCTCCGGGGAATATGGCTACACCTTC. Protein product: CASSSGEYGYTF. The V and J genes are TRBV7-2 and TRBJ1-2, with unresolved D. The CDR3 is made up of 12 amino acids. Between the trimmed V and J ends, which lost 4 bases and 5 bases, there was a span of 8 bases. Germline CDR1 is SGHTA and CDR2 is FQGNSA.

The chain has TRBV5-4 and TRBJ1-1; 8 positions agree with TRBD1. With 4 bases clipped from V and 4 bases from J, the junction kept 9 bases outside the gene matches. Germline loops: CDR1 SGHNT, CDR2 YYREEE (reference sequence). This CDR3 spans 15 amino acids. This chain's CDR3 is CASSHPQGGSTEAFF. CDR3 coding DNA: TGTGCCAGCAGCCATCCACAGGGGGGGAGCACTGAAGCTTTCTTT.

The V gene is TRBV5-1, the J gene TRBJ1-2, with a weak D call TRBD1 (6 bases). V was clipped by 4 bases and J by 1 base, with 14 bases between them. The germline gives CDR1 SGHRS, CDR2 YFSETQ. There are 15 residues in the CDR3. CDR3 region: CASSHTGLGNYGYTF. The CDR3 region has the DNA TGCGCCAGCAGCCATACAGGGTTGGGTAACTATGGCTACACCTTC.

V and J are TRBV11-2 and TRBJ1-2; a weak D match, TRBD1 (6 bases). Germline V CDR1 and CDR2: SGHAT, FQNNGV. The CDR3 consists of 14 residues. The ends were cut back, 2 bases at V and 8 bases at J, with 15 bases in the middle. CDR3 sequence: CASSLRERGTGYTF. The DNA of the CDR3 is TGTGCCAGCAGCTTAAGAGAGAGGGGGACGGGCTACACCTTC.

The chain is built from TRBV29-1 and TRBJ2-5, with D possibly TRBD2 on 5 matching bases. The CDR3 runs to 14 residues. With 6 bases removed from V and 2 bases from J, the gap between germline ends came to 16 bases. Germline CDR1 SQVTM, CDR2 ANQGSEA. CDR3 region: CSVLGLAVQETQYF. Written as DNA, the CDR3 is TGCAGCGTGCTCGGACTTGCAGTTCAAGAGACCCAGTACTTC.

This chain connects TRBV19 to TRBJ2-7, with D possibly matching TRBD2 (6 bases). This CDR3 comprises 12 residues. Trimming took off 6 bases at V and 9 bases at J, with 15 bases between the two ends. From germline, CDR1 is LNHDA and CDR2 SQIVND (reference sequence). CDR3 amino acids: CASSPGTGGQYF. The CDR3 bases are TGTGCCAGTAGCCCCGGGACCGGGGGGCAGTACTTC.

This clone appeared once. The CDR3 sequence is CASSLQGSTEAFF. The CDR3 nucleotides are TGTGCCAGCAGCCTACAGGGGTCCACTGAAGCTTTCTTT. V usage is TRBV5-4 and J usage is TRBJ1-1; 7 bases map to TRBD1. V lost 4 bases, J lost 4 bases, and 4 bases stayed unmatched. CDR3 length equals 13 residues. CDR1 is SGHNT, CDR2 YYREEE, per germline (reference sequence).

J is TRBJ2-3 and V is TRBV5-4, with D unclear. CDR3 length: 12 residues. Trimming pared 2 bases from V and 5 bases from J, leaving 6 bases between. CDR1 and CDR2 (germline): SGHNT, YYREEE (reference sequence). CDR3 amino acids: CASSFPRDTQYF. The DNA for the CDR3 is TGTGCCAGCAGCTTCCCTAGAGATACGCAGTATTTT.

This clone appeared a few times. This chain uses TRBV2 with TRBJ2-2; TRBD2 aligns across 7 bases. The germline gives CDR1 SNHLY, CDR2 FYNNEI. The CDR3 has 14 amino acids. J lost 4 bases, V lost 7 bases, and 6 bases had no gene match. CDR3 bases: TGTGCCAGCACGGCTAGCGGTCGCACCGGGGAGCTGTTTTTT. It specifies CASTASGRTGELFF.

The CDR3 loop reads CASSEGLGREAFF. The CDR3 region has the DNA TGTGCCAGCAGTGAAGGCCTGGGGCGGGAAGCTTTCTTT. This chain links TRBV2 with TRBJ1-1, with D maybe TRBD1 (5 bases). CDR1 and CDR2 from the germline V gene are SNHLY and FYNNEI. Trimming removed 1 base at V and 8 bases at J, with 11 bases between. This CDR3 is built from 13 residues.